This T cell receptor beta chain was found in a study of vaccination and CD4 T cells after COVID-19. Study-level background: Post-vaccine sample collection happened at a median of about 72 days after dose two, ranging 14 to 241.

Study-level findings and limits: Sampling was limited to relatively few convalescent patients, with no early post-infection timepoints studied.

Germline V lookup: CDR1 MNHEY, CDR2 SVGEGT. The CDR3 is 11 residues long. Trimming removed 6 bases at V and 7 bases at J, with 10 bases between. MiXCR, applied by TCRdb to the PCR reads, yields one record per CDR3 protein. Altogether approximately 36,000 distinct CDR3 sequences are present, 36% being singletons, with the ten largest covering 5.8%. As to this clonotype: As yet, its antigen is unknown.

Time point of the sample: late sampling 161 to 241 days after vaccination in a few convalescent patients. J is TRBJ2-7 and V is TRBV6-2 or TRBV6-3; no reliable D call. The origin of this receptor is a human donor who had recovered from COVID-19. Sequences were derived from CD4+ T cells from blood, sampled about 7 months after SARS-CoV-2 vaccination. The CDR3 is CASSRAWEQYF. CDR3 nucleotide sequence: TGTGCCAGCAGCCGAGCCTGGGAGCAGTACTTC.